This T cell receptor (beta chain) was captured by sequencing in a study of identical twins. TCRdb independently ran MiXCR on the 5' RACE reads; one entry per CDR3 protein. The table has hundreds of thousands of distinct CDR3 sequences, 9% to 15% seen once. V gave up 3 bases and J gave up 10 bases, with 10 bases separating them. CDR3 length: 12 amino acids. Healthy Caucasians made up all donors. These data were likewise used in another study, on yellow fever vaccine responses in identical twins.

The clonotype was recovered from a woman aged 18 to 35 in good health. The chain links TRBV12-3 or TRBV12-4 to TRBJ2-1; D call uncertain. Sequencing input: PBMCs. CDR3 in amino acids: CASSFWQGEQFF. DNA of the CDR3: TGTGCCAGCAGTTTCTGGCAAGGGGAGCAGTTCTTC.